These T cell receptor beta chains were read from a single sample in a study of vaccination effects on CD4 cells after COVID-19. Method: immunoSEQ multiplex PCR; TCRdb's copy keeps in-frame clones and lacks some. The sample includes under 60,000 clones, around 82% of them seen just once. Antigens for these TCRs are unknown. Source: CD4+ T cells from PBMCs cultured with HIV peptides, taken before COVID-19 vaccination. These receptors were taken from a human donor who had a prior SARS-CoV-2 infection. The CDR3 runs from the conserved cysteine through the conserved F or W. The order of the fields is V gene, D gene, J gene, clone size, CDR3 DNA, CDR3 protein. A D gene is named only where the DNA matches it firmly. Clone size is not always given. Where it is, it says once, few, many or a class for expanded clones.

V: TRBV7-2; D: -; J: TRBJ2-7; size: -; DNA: TGTGCCAGCAGCATTAAAGGGGGATCCGAGCAGTACTTC; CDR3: CASSIKGGSEQYF
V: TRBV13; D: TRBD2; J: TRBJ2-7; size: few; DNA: TGTGCCAGCAGCTCTGGTTTTCTTAGCGGGGGGAACTCCTACGAGCAGTACTTC; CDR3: CASSSGFLSGGNSYEQYF
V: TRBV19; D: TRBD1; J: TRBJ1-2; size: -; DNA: TGTGCCAGTAGTATAGCAGGGACAGATAACTATGGCTACACCTTC; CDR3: CASSIAGTDNYGYTF
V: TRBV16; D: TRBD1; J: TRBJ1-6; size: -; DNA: TGTGCCAGCAGCCGCTATACCGGGACAGGCAATTCACCCCTCCACTTT; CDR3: CASSRYTGTGNSPLHF
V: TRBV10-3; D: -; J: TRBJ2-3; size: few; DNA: TGTGCCATCAAGGGCGAGGATACGCAGTATTTT; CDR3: CAIKGEDTQYF
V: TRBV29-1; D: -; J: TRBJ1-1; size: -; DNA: TGCAGCGTTGCTTGGGGTATGAACACTGAAGCTTTCTTT; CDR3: CSVAWGMNTEAFF
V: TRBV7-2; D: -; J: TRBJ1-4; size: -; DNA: TGTGCCAGCAGCTTGTCGGACTATGAAAAACTGTTTTTT; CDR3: CASSLSDYEKLFF
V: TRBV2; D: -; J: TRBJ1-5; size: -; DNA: TGTGCCAGCAGTGAAGTAAGGACAATGTATAGCAATCAGCCCCAGCATTTT; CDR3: CASSEVRTMYSNQPQHF
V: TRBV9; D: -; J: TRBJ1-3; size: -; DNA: TGTGCCAGCAGCGTAGGCCGCGTGGAGAGCTCTGGAAACACCATATATTTT; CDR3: CASSVGRVESSGNTIYF
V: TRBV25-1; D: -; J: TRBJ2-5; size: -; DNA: TGTGCCAGCAGTGACAGCGGCGGGATCCAAGAGACCCAGTACTTC; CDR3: CASSDSGGIQETQYF
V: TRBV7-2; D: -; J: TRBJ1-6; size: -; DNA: TGTGCCAGCAGCCCCCGAAGGGGAGGCAATTCACCCCTCCACTTT; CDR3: CASSPRRGGNSPLHF
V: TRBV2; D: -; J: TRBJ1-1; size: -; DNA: TGTGCCAGCAGTGACGGAGTACGAAACCCTGAAGCTTTCTTT; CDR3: CASSDGVRNPEAFF
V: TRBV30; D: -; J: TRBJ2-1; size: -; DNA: TGTGCCTGGGGCAAGAACTCCTACAATGAGCAGTTCTTC; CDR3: CAWGKNSYNEQFF
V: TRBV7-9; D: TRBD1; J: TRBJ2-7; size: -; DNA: TGTGCCAGCAGCTTAGGGGACAGGGGGCGGAGGTACTTC; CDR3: CASSLGDRGRRYF
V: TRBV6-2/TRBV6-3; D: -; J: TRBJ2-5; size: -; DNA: TGTGCCAGCAGTTACTTAGTCAGCGAGATCCAGGAGACCCAGTACTTC; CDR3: CASSYLVSEIQETQYF
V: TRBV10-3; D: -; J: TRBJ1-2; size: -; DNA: TGTGCCAGCGCCGGGACACTCACCGGCTACACCTTC; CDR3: CASAGTLTGYTF
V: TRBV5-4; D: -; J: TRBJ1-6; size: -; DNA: TGTGCCAGCAGCCCGACACGGAATTCACCCCTCCACTTT; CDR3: CASSPTRNSPLHF
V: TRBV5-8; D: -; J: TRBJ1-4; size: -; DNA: TGTGCCAGCAGCCCAAGGGACTTGAATGAAAAACTGTTTTTT; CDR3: CASSPRDLNEKLFF
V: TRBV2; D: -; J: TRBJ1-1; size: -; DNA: TGTGCCAGCAGTGGAAGGGACCCCACGTTCTCGACTGAAGCTTTCTTT; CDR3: CASSGRDPTFSTEAFF
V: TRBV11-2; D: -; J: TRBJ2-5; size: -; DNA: TGTGCCAGCAGGGGGGACCAAGAGACCCAGTACTTC; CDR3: CASRGDQETQYF
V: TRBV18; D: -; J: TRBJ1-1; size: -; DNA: TGTGCCAGCTCACCACCGGGCGTCGGGGACACTGAAGCTTTCTTT; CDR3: CASSPPGVGDTEAFF
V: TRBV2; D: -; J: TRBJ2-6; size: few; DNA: TGTGCCAGCAGTGAGGCGTCTGGGGCCAACGTCCTGACTTTC; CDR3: CASSEASGANVLTF
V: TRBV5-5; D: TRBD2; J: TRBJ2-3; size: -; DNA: TGTGCCAGCAGCCTTATAAGCGGGGAGGCGCAGTATTTT; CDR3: CASSLISGEAQYF
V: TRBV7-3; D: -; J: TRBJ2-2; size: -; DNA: TGTGCCAGCAGCTTATTTGGGGCCGGGGAGCTGTTTTTT; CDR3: CASSLFGAGELFF
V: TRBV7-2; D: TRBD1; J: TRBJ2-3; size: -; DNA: TGTGCCAGCAGCCCAGACAGGGGGCCTGATACGCAGTATTTT; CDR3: CASSPDRGPDTQYF
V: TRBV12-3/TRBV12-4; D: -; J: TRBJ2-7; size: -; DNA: TGTGCCAGCACCCCCCACCCGAGGGGTGAGCAGTACTTC; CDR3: CASTPHPRGEQYF
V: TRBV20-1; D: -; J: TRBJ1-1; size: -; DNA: TGCAGTGCTAGGGGAACGGCTGAAGCTTTCTTT; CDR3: CSARGTAEAFF
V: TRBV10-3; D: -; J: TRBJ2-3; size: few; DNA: TGTGCCATCAGCCATTCCTTAGGTTCAGATACGCAGTATTTT; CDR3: CAISHSLGSDTQYF
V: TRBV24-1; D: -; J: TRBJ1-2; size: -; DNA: TGTGCCACCAGTGATTTGCGAGGTTATGATGGCTACACCTTC; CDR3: CATSDLRGYDGYTF
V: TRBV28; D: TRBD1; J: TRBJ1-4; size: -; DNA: TGTGCCAGCAGTCCAAGACAGGGGTTAATTGGTGAAAAACTGTTTTTT; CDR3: CASSPRQGLIGEKLFF
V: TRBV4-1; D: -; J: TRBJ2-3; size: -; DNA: TGCGCCAGCAGCCCTCGGGGGCGGGATAGCCCAGATACGCAGTATTTT; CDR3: CASSPRGRDSPDTQYF
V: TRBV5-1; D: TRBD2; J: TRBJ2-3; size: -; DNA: TGCGCCAGCAGTTCATTCTTAGCGGGAGAGGGAGCAGATACGCAGTATTTT; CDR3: CASSSFLAGEGADTQYF
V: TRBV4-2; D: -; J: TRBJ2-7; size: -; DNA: TGTGCCAGCAGCCAAGATGGGACTTCCTACGAGCAGTACTTC; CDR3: CASSQDGTSYEQYF
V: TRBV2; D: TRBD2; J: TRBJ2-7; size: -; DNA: TGTGCCAGCAGTCCCTTAATACTAGCGGGGGTAGCCTACGAGCAGTACTTC; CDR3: CASSPLILAGVAYEQYF
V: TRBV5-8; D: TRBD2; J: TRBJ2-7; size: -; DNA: TGTGCCAGCAGCTCTAGCGGGGGGCTTTACTACGAGCAGTACTTC; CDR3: CASSSSGGLYYEQYF
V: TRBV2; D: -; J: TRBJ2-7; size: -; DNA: TGTGCCACCGGAGGGATTTTTGGCTACGAGCAGTACTTC; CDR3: CATGGIFGYEQYF
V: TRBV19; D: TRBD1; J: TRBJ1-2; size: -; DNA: TGTGCCAGTAACCCACTGGACAGGAAGGGGTATGGCTACACCTTC; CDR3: CASNPLDRKGYGYTF
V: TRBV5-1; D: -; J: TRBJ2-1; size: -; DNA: TGCGCCAGCAGCGAAAAAGGGGGGGACAATGAGCAGTTCTTC; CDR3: CASSEKGGDNEQFF
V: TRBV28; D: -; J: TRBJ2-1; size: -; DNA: TGTGCCAGCAGTCCCGGGGACTCCAGCTCCTACAATGAGCAGTTCTTC; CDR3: CASSPGDSSSYNEQFF
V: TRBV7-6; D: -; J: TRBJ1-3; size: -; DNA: TGTGCCAGCAGCTTATTGGCAGGGAAACTCTCTGGAAACACCATATATTTT; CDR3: CASSLLAGKLSGNTIYF
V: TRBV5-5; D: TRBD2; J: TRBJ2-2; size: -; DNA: TGTGCCAGCAGCTTCTTCTCCGGGGGGGCCACCGGGGAGCTGTTTTTT; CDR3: CASSFFSGGATGELFF